Reported below is one T cell receptor beta chain. What it recognizes is unknown. These data are taken from a study of CD8+ T cells in alopecia areata. Study-level results: Clarity of TCR sharing across patients fell short of that in mice, possibly HLA-related.

The authors extracted RNA and reverse transcribed it into cDNA as the sequencing template. Clones were read by immunoSEQ multiplex PCR, and TCRdb kept only the in-frame ones, dropping some. The data hold around 150,000 clones, with around 55% observed a single time. Trimming at V came to 2 bases and at J to 0 bases, leaving 5 bases not matched to a gene. Germline V lookup: CDR1 LNHDA, CDR2 SQIVND (reference sequence). The CDR3 sequence is 16 residues long. The receptor was isolated from a human donor in good health. Sequencing used CD4+ T cells sorted from blood. The chain carries TRBV19 and TRBJ1-1, with TRBD1 identical over 8 bases. CDR3 sequence: CASSILTGGMNTEAFF. The CDR3 DNA follows: TGTGCCAGTAGTATACTAACAGGGGGTATGAACACTGAAGCTTTCTTT.